These T cell receptor beta chains were read from a single sample in a study of human T cells and chemical hapten exposure. TCRdb processed the RACE reads anew with MiXCR; each CDR3 protein has one entry. This sample yields under 400,000 distinct CDR3 sequences, of which 5.1% are seen a single time; 2.5% to 3% belongs to the top ten. Sequencing used whole blood, obtained in connection with sensitization to the hapten diphenylcyclopropenone (DPC). The receptor source for this set is a woman between 45 and 65 years old with alopecia areata. Some clones in this sample may be carry-over from other donors' samples. Both conserved end residues are part of each CDR3. Each record gives: D gene, clone size, J gene, V gene, CDR3 protein, CDR3 DNA. D genes are given only for firm matches. Size is stated for part of the rows, as once, few or many counts, or as a class when the clone is expanded.

NA,many,TRBJ2-3,TRBV16,CASSVYRDPDTQYF,TGTGCCAGCAGCGTATACAGGGATCCAGATACGCAGTATTTT
TRBD2,many,TRBJ2-1,TRBV20-1,CSAAPKRLAGVGEQFF,TGCAGTGCTGCCCCGAAAAGACTAGCGGGAGTCGGTGAGCAGTTCTTC
NA,NA,TRBJ2-2,TRBV12-3/TRBV12-4,CASSLVANTGELFF,TGTGCCAGCAGTTTAGTAGCGAACACCGGGGAGCTGTTTTTT
TRBD1,many,TRBJ2-7,TRBV4-3,CASSQDRGHKKQYF,TGCGCCAGCAGCCAGGACAGGGGCCACAAGAAGCAGTACTTC
TRBD2,NA,TRBJ2-1,TRBV12-3/TRBV12-4,CASSLLAGVSEQFF,TGTGCCAGCAGTTTACTAGCGGGAGTGAGTGAGCAGTTCTTC
TRBD1,many,TRBJ1-4,TRBV6-6,CASSTTGEGQDEKLFF,TGTGCCAGCAGCACAACAGGGGAGGGACAGGATGAAAAACTGTTTTTT
TRBD2,few,TRBJ2-1,TRBV2,CASSPRSGSNNEQFF,TGTGCCAGCAGCCCTAGGAGCGGGAGCAACAATGAGCAGTTCTTC
TRBD1,many,TRBJ1-1,TRBV2,CASSVIRGLGEAFF,TGTGCCAGCAGCGTAATAAGGGGGCTTGGTGAAGCTTTCTTT
NA,few,TRBJ1-5,TRBV12-3/TRBV12-4,CASKGTGNQPQHF,TGTGCCAGCAAAGGCACGGGCAATCAGCCCCAGCATTTT
TRBD2,NA,TRBJ2-1,TRBV11-2,CSSSLEASGGVEQFF,TGTTCCAGCAGCTTAGAGGCTAGCGGGGGGGTTGAGCAGTTCTTC
TRBD1,few,TRBJ2-1,TRBV5-1,CASSPGTGAGNEQFF,TGCGCCAGCAGCCCGGGGACAGGGGCAGGCAATGAGCAGTTCTTC
NA,many,TRBJ2-7,TRBV5-6,CASSFGQGLGEQYF,TGTGCCAGCAGCTTCGGTCAGGGCCTTGGCGAGCAGTACTTC
TRBD2,NA,TRBJ2-2,TRBV20-1,CSAPESGRAGELFF,TGCAGTGCCCCGGAGAGCGGGAGGGCCGGGGAGCTGTTTTTT
TRBD1,few,TRBJ1-1,TRBV5-6,CASTRRGGHEAFF,TGTGCCAGCACCCGCAGGGGGGGCCATGAAGCTTTCTTT
TRBD2,few,TRBJ2-5,TRBV12-3/TRBV12-4,CASSLTSGIETQYF,TGTGCCAGCAGTCTCACTAGCGGGATCGAGACCCAGTACTTC
NA,NA,TRBJ1-1,TRBV5-1,CASSLEGVQAAFF,TGCGCCAGCAGCTTGGAGGGGGTTCAGGCAGCTTTCTTT
NA,many,TRBJ2-1,TRBV24-1,CATQGGYSNEQFF,TGTGCCACCCAAGGGGGTTACTCCAATGAGCAGTTCTTC
NA,many,TRBJ2-6,TRBV5-1,CASSLVGGAGANVLTF,TGCGCCAGCAGCTTGGTTGGTGGGGCAGGGGCCAACGTCCTGACTTTC
TRBD2,many,TRBJ2-3,TRBV11-3,CASSTGGSGKGDTQYF,TGTGCCAGCAGCACCGGGGGTAGCGGGAAGGGAGATACGCAGTATTTT
NA,many,TRBJ1-4,TRBV5-6,CASSLSGEKLFF,TGTGCCAGCAGCTTGAGTGGCGAAAAACTGTTTTTT
TRBD1,many,TRBJ2-2,TRBV2,CASKVDRGNTGELFF,TGTGCCAGCAAGGTCGACAGGGGGAACACCGGGGAGCTGTTTTTT
NA,NA,TRBJ2-3,TRBV2,CASSGAVSDTQYF,TGTGCCAGCAGTGGGGCCGTCTCGGATACGCAGTATTTT
TRBD2,many,TRBJ2-5,TRBV12-5,CASGIGLVGQETQYF,TGTGCTAGTGGTATCGGACTAGTCGGGCAAGAGACCCAGTACTTC
TRBD1,NA,TRBJ1-5,TRBV6-6,CASSYPDRGAGQPQHF,TGTGCCAGCAGTTACCCAGACAGGGGTGCGGGGCAGCCCCAGCATTTT
NA,many,TRBJ1-1,TRBV4-2,CASSQDSRVRTEAFF,TGTGCCAGCAGCCAAGATTCGCGGGTTCGGACTGAAGCTTTCTTT
NA,NA,TRBJ2-3,TRBV28,CASRWSTDTQYF,TGTGCCAGCCGTTGGAGCACAGATACGCAGTATTTT
NA,many,TRBJ2-5,TRBV20-1,CSARDFMSVSGRDQYF,TGCAGTGCTAGAGATTTCATGTCCGTTTCGGGTCGGGACCAGTACTTC
TRBD1,NA,TRBJ2-1,TRBV18,CASSPTGTGEFF,TGTGCCAGCTCACCAACCGGGACAGGGGAGTTCTTC
TRBD2,many,TRBJ2-7,TRBV27,CASSLSGGYYEQYF,TGTGCCAGCAGTTTAAGCGGGGGCTACTACGAGCAGTACTTC
TRBD1,many,TRBJ1-2,TRBV12-3/TRBV12-4,CASTPGSGGRVRYTF,TGTGCCAGCACCCCCGGGTCAGGGGGGAGAGTTCGGTACACCTTC
NA,many,TRBJ1-1,TRBV20-1,CSARATGWGNTEAFF,TGCAGTGCTAGAGCTACAGGGTGGGGAAACACTGAAGCTTTCTTT
TRBD2,NA,TRBJ2-3,TRBV7-9,CASSSGTRQYF,TGTGCCAGCAGCTCCGGGACTAGGCAGTATTTT
NA,many,TRBJ2-2,TRBV29-1,CSVHGPTGELFF,TGCAGCGTTCACGGACCAACCGGGGAGCTGTTTTTT
NA,many,TRBJ2-2,TRBV12-3/TRBV12-4,CASSLSVSGSNTGELFF,TGTGCCAGCAGTTTAAGTGTAAGCGGTTCGAACACCGGGGAGCTGTTTTTT
NA,many,TRBJ2-7,TRBV4-3,CASSQDKHEQYF,TGCGCCAGCAGCCAAGATAAGCACGAGCAGTACTTC
NA,many,TRBJ1-1,TRBV14,CASSQEGGTEAFF,TGTGCCAGCAGCCAAGAAGGGGGCACTGAAGCTTTCTTT
NA,NA,TRBJ1-2,TRBV3-1,CASSQDGDGPYGYTF,TGTGCCAGCAGCCAAGATGGGGACGGTCCCTATGGCTACACCTTC
TRBD1,many,TRBJ2-2,TRBV2,CASSEARTGESPGELFF,TGTGCCAGCAGTGAAGCGAGAACAGGGGAATCTCCCGGGGAGCTGTTTTTT
NA,few,TRBJ2-7,TRBV10-2,CASRADPSYEQYF,TGCGCCAGCAGGGCGGACCCCTCCTACGAGCAGTACTTC
NA,NA,TRBJ1-6,TRBV20-1,CSATIGAVFSYNSPLHF,TGCAGTGCTACAATAGGGGCCGTCTTCTCCTATAATTCACCCCTCCACTTT